This T cell receptor beta chain was identified in a study of CD8 T cells in ankylosing spondylitis. Researchers built TCR beta libraries using quantitative 5'-RACE with molecular barcodes. TCRdb re-analysed the 5' RACE reads in MiXCR, keeping a single row per CDR3 protein. The sample records roughly 180,000 distinct CDR3 sequences, around a tenth being singletons. In the case of this clonotype: Its antigen is unknown.

Study findings and constraints: From matched ankylosing spondylitis synovial fluid, disease-linked clones were reportedly recovered at significantly enriched levels. Made up of fewer than ten highly homologous variants, a TCR beta motif appeared characteristic of ankylosing spondylitis blood.

This CDR3 spans 14 amino acids. Per the germline V gene, CDR1 is MDHEN and CDR2 is SYDVKM. V lost 4 bases and J lost 4; bases outside the gene matches: 5. The TCR was taken from a female donor with ankylosing spondylitis or in good health (not recorded which). Sequenced input: blood, either unsorted or a sorted T cell fraction (not recorded which). The V call is TRBV28, the J call TRBJ2-5; 8 nucleotides align to TRBD1. DNA of the CDR3: TGTGCCAGCAGTTCCCGGACAGGGCCAGAGACCCAGTACTTC. It translates to CASSSRTGPETQYF.